A single sample is the source of the 27 T cell receptor beta chains below, sequenced in a study of cytomegalovirus exposure and HLA in healthy donors. In the PCR, 60 Vbeta and 13 Jbeta primers were used. Using immunoSEQ multiplex PCR, the repertoire was profiled, and TCRdb retains in-frame clones only, with some absent. This sample lists about 77,000 clones; its ten largest clones have roughly an eighth. Sequencing was done on a sample of PBMCs. These receptors all come from a man aged 45-65 years in good health and CMV-seropositive.

The chain is built from TRBV6-5 and TRBJ2-2; D is possibly TRBD1 (5 bases). The CDR3 extends over 15 amino acids. The germline CDR1 and CDR2 sequences are MNHEY and SVGAGI. Trimming removed 2 bases from V and 4 bases from J, with 11 bases in between. The CDR3 protein is CASSYGLGPTGELFF. DNA for the CDR3: TGTGCCAGCAGTTACGGCCTGGGGCCCACCGGGGAGCTGTTTTTT.

The rearrangement links TRBV7-8 to TRBJ2-5; the match to TRBD2 covers 11 bases. The ends lost 4 bases at V and 1 base at J; junction bases unmatched: 5. This CDR3 contains 16 residues. The germline CDR1 and CDR2 sequences are SGHVS and FQNEAQ. The CDR3 is CASSSRLAGSQETQYF. The CDR3 DNA reads as TGTGCCAGCAGCTCTAGACTAGCGGGATCCCAAGAGACCCAGTACTTC.

The chain recombines TRBV6-1 with TRBJ2-7; 7 positions agree with TRBD2. The trim removed 2 bases at V and 6 bases at J, leaving 4 bases unmatched. Germline V gene sequence: CDR1 MNHNS, CDR2 SASEGT. This CDR3 region has 13 residues. The CDR3 is CASSEPGRGEQYV. The CDR3 DNA reads TGTGCCAGCAGTGAACCGGGGAGGGGCGAGCAGTACGTC.

This sequence joins TRBV11-2 and TRBJ2-1; D might be TRBD1 (5 bases). CDR1 is SGHAT, CDR2 FQNNGV, per germline. This CDR3 comprises 13 residues. V dropped 3 bases and J dropped 6 bases, with 9 bases sitting between them. CDR3 residues: CASSLGRLNEQFF. Here the CDR3 DNA reads TGTGCCAGCAGCTTGGGGCGGCTCAATGAGCAGTTCTTC.

The gene calls are TRBV4-1 and TRBJ2-7; possibly TRBD1 for D (6 bases). Trimming cost V 1 base and J 2 bases, with 15 bases left between them. In germline, CDR1 is MGHRA, CDR2 YSYEKL. This CDR3 contains 16 residues. The CDR3 DNA reads as TGCGCCAGCAGCCAAGGTCTGGGGGCTCAAGCCTACGAGCAGTACTTC. Translation gives CASSQGLGAQAYEQYF.

V usage is TRBV5-6 and J usage is TRBJ1-2; 7 nucleotides align to TRBD1. In germline, CDR1 is SGHDT, CDR2 YYEEEE. Germline trimming cut 4 bases from V and 7 bases from J; bases unmatched to any gene: 7. This CDR3 is 13 amino acids long. The CDR3 loop is CASSTGTVGGYTF. Here the CDR3 DNA reads TGTGCCAGCAGCACTGGGACAGTTGGTGGCTACACCTTC.

The chain uses TRBV6-5 and TRBJ1-1, with a tentative D call TRBD1 (5 bases). Germline-derived CDR1 and CDR2 are MNHEY and SVGAGI. Trimming shortened V by 6 bases and J by 5 bases, and 13 bases separated the two germline ends. This CDR3 spans 13 amino acids. This chain's CDR3 is CASRLHGGTEAFF. CDR3 nucleotides: TGTGCCAGCAGACTACACGGGGGGACTGAAGCTTTCTTT.

This rearrangement joins TRBV19 to TRBJ1-1; 8 bases are shared with TRBD1. Germline V gene lookup returns CDR1 LNHDA and CDR2 SQIVND (reference sequence). The ends lost 4 bases at V and 1 base at J; junction bases unmatched: 5. The CDR3 sequence is 15 residues long. Here the CDR3 DNA reads TGTGCCAGTAGTAGGCGGGGGACAGGGAACACTGAAGCTTTCTTT. Encoded protein: CASSRRGTGNTEAFF.

The genes are TRBV7-2 and TRBJ2-7, with 9 bases lining up with TRBD2. V was pared by 1 base and J by 2 bases, with 6 bases of the junction left unmatched. The CDR3 spans 16 residues. Germline V lookup: CDR1 SGHTA, CDR2 FQGNSA. DNA of the CDR3: TGTGCCAGCAGCTTAGACAGCGGGGGGTCGGCCTACGAGCAGTACGTC. Translating it yields CASSLDSGGSAYEQYV.

V usage is TRBV5-1 and J usage is TRBJ2-5; maybe TRBD2 (5 bases). With 0 bases removed from V and 1 base from J, the gap between germline ends came to 10 bases. The CDR3 covers 15 residues. Germline CDR1 is SGHRS and CDR2 is YFSETQ. DNA of the CDR3: TGCGCCAGCAGCTTGGCCGGAGGTATCCAAGAGACCCAGTACTTC. This encodes CASSLAGGIQETQYF.

The chain uses TRBV29-1 and TRBJ1-1; D uncertain. This CDR3 has 12 amino acids. Germline V gene lookup returns CDR1 SQVTM and CDR2 ANQGSEA. With 0 bases removed from V and 8 bases from J, the gap between germline ends came to 10 bases. The CDR3 protein is CSVEDTREEAFF. CDR3 bases: TGCAGCGTTGAAGATACCCGGGAGGAAGCTTTCTTT. The variable domain in full, with the rest retrieved from reference TRBV29-1 and TRBJ1-1, is SAVISQKPSRDICQRGTSLTIQCQVDSQVTMMFWYRQQPGQSLTLIATANQGSEATYESGFVIDKFPISRPNLTFSTLTVSNMSPEDSSIYLCSVEDTREEAFFGQGTRLTVV.

V is TRBV25-1 and J is TRBJ1-5; no reliable D call. Trimming removed 8 bases from V and 4 bases from J, with 12 bases in between. Germline CDR1 reads MGHDK; CDR2 reads SYGVNS. The CDR3 is made up of 13 amino acids. The CDR3 bases are TGTGCCAGCGCGGTGGGCGGGAATCAGCCCCAGCATTTT. Translation gives CASAVGGNQPQHF.

The DNA for the CDR3 is TGCAGCGTTGAAGGGACAGGAGTAACCTACGAGCAGTACTTC. Residues: CSVEGTGVTYEQYF. J is TRBJ2-7 and V is TRBV29-1, with TRBD1 identical over 7 bases. The V gene end was trimmed by 1 base and the J gene end by 2 bases; junction bases not matched to a gene: 5. This CDR3 has 14 residues. Germline values: CDR1 SQVTM, CDR2 ANQGSEA.

V is TRBV5-6 and J is TRBJ2-5; D is uncertain. Trimming took 0 bases from V and 1 from J, leaving 13 bases between them. Germline V lookup: CDR1 SGHDT, CDR2 YYEEEE. The CDR3 length is 16 residues. The CDR3 sequence: CASSLGGHGLQETQYF. The CDR3 nucleotides are TGTGCCAGCAGCTTGGGCGGCCACGGCCTCCAAGAGACCCAGTACTTC.

This sequence joins TRBV6-1 and TRBJ2-7; 7 bases line up with TRBD2. The CDR3 is made up of 13 amino acids. V dropped 7 bases and J dropped 6; count of bases not matched to a gene: 9. Germline lookup yields CDR1 MNHNS and CDR2 SASEGT. The CDR3 bases are TGTGCCAGCATCCTTGAGCGGGGAGGCGAGCAGTACTTC. Translation gives CASILERGGEQYF.

The rearrangement links TRBV6-5 to TRBJ1-6, with 8 bases fitting TRBD1. The CDR3 is made up of 14 amino acids. J lost 10 bases, V lost 6 bases, and 8 bases had no gene match. In germline, CDR1 is MNHEY, CDR2 SVGAGI. The CDR3 sequence is CASSWGQEGSPLHF. CDR3 coding DNA: TGTGCCAGCAGCTGGGGACAGGAAGGCTCACCCCTCCACTTT.

The chain recombines TRBV5-1 with TRBJ2-5; TRBD2 aligns across 15 bases. The trim removed 3 bases at V and 2 bases at J, leaving 14 bases unmatched. The CDR3 is 20 residues long. The V gene's germline CDR1 is SGHRS and CDR2 YFSETQ. The CDR3 here is CASSSAGTSGGWLVQETQYF. The CDR3 nucleotides read TGCGCCAGCAGCTCCGCCGGGACTAGCGGGGGGTGGTTGGTTCAAGAGACCCAGTACTTC. The whole variable domain, filled in from reference TRBV5-1 and TRBJ2-5, reads KAGVTQTPRYLIKTRGQQVTLSCSPISGHRSVSWYQQTPGQGLQFLFEYFSETQRNKGNFPGRFSGRQFSNSRSEMNVSTLELGDSALYLCASSSAGTSGGWLVQETQYFGPGTRLLVL.

This chain links TRBV11-2 with TRBJ2-5; TRBD2 matches at 12 bases. V dropped 5 bases and J dropped 4; count of bases not matched to a gene: 14. CDR3 length: 18 amino acids. In germline, CDR1 is SGHAT, CDR2 FQNNGV. In DNA form, the CDR3 reads TGTGCCAGCAGCCTAGGGTGGCTAGCGGGAGGGTCCAGAGAGACCCAGTACTTC. Protein sequence: CASSLGWLAGGSRETQYF.

The chain links TRBV4-1 to TRBJ2-7; a weak D match, TRBD2 (5 bases). The CDR3 length is 13 residues. Germline V gives CDR1 MGHRA, CDR2 YSYEKL. With 0 bases removed from V and 6 bases from J, the gap between germline ends came to 9 bases. CDR3 amino acids: CASSQDPSTEQYF. CDR3 coding DNA: TGCGCCAGCAGCCAAGACCCTAGCACCGAGCAGTACTTC.

The chain recombines TRBV6-6 with TRBJ2-1, with TRBD2 as a possible D gene (5 bases). The ends were cut back, 0 bases at V and 9 bases at J, with 15 bases in the middle. CDR3 length: 15 residues. The V gene's germline CDR1 is MNHNY and CDR2 SVGAGI (reference sequence). CDR3: CASSYSMTGNGEQFF. In nucleotides, the CDR3 is TGTGCCAGCAGTTACTCGATGACCGGGAATGGTGAGCAGTTCTTC.

This sequence joins TRBV28 and TRBJ1-1; 7 positions agree with TRBD1. This CDR3 region has 15 residues. Germline V CDR1 and CDR2: MDHEN, SYDVKM. The junction had 10 bases not matched to a gene; V was cut back by 7 bases and J by 2 bases. CDR3 in amino acids: CASTQVGGVNTEAFF. The DNA for the CDR3 is TGTGCCAGCACCCAAGTAGGGGGCGTAAACACTGAAGCTTTCTTT.

The chain couples TRBV5-6 to TRBJ1-1, with D possibly TRBD1 on 6 matching bases. Trimming cost V 1 base and J 0 bases, with 7 bases left between them. Germline V gene sequence: CDR1 SGHDT, CDR2 YYEEEE. The CDR3 loop spans 14 amino acids. CDR3 sequence: CASSLTGLNTEAFF. The CDR3 nucleotides are TGTGCCAGCAGCTTGACAGGGCTGAACACTGAAGCTTTCTTT.

This chain links TRBV5-1 with TRBJ1-1; no clear D. Deletions cut 5 bases from V and 0 bases from J, with 8 bases between. The CDR3 contains 13 residues. In germline, CDR1 is SGHRS, CDR2 YFSETQ. The CDR3 DNA reads TGCGCCAGCAGACTGACTTTGAACACTGAAGCTTTCTTT. Its protein is CASRLTLNTEAFF.

The chain recombines TRBV4-2 with TRBJ2-5, with a tentative D call TRBD2 (6 bases). Trimming shortened V by 4 bases and J by 4 bases, and 10 bases separated the two germline ends. The CDR3 is made up of 13 amino acids. The germline gives CDR1 LGHNA, CDR2 YNFKEQ. The CDR3 loop reads CASSPGGGETQYF. In DNA, the CDR3 is TGTGCCAGCAGCCCCGGGGGAGGAGAGACCCAGTACTTC.

V is TRBV5-1 and J is TRBJ2-7, with 14 bases fitting TRBD2. Germline CDR1 reads SGHRS; CDR2 reads YFSETQ. The CDR3 spans 20 residues. With 2 bases clipped from V and 6 bases from J, the junction kept 19 bases outside the gene matches. The CDR3 DNA sequence: TGCGCCAGCAGCTTACTACGGGGGGGGAGTCGACTAGCGGGAGGGGCCGAGCAGTACTTC. It codes for CASSLLRGGSRLAGGAEQYF. Using reference TRBV5-1 and TRBJ2-7 for the parts outside the CDR3, the full variable domain is KAGVTQTPRYLIKTRGQQVTLSCSPISGHRSVSWYQQTPGQGLQFLFEYFSETQRNKGNFPGRFSGRQFSNSRSEMNVSTLELGDSALYLCASSLLRGGSRLAGGAEQYFGPGTRLTVT.

CDR3 DNA sequence: TGTGCCTGGAGTGGGGGACAGAAAATCTATGGCTACACCTTC. This gives the protein CAWSGGQKIYGYTF. The chain joins TRBV30 to TRBJ1-2; 7 bases are shared with TRBD1. Germline-derived CDR1 and CDR2 are GTSNPN and SVGIG (reference sequence). Germline trimming cut 1 base from V and 4 bases from J; bases unmatched to any gene: 6. This CDR3 is built from 14 residues.

The V call is TRBV5-1, the J call TRBJ1-2; 10 bases align to TRBD1. Trimming at V came to 4 bases and at J to 2 bases, leaving 8 bases not matched to a gene. Germline V gives CDR1 SGHRS, CDR2 YFSETQ. The CDR3 covers 16 residues. For the CDR3, the DNA is TGCGCCAGCAGCCTGGGGGACAGGGGCGGGAACTATGGCTACACCTTC. Residues: CASSLGDRGGNYGYTF.